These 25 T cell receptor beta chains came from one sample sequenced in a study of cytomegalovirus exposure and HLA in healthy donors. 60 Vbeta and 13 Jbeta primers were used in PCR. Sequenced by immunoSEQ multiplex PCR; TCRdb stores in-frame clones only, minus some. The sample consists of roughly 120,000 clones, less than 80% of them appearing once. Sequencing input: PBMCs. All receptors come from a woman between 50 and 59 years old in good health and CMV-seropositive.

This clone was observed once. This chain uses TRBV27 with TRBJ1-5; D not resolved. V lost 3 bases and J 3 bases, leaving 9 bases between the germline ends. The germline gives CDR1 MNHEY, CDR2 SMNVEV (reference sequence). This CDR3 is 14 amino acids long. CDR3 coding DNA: TGTGCCAGCAGTTTGGGAGGTTACAATCAGCCCCAGCATTTT. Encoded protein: CASSLGGYNQPQHF.

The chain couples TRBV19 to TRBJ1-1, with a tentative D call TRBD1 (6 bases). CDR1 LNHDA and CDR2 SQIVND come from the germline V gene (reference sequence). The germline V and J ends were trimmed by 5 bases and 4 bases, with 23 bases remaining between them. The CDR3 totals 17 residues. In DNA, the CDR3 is TGTGCCAGTAGTTTGAGGACTCGGTTTACAGGGAGCACTGAAGCTTTCTTT. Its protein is CASSLRTRFTGSTEAFF.

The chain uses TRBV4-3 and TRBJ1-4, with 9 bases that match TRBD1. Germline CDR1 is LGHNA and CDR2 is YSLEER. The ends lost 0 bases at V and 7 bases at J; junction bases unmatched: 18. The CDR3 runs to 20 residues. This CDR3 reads CASSQDPPAGTGPSGEKLFF. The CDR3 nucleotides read TGCGCCAGCAGCCAAGACCCCCCTGCTGGGACAGGGCCTTCGGGTGAAAAACTGTTTTTT.

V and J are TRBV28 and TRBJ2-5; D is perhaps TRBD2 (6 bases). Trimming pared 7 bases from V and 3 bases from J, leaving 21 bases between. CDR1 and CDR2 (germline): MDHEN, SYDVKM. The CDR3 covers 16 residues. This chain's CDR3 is CASTPRGDFGKETQYF. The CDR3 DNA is TGTGCCAGCACTCCCAGAGGGGACTTCGGAAAAGAGACCCAGTACTTC.

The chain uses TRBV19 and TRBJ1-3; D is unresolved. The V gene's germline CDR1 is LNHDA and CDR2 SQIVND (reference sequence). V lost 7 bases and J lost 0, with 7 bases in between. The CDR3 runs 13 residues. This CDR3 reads CASNLFSGNTIYF. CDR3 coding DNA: TGTGCCAGTAATCTATTCTCTGGAAACACCATATATTTT.

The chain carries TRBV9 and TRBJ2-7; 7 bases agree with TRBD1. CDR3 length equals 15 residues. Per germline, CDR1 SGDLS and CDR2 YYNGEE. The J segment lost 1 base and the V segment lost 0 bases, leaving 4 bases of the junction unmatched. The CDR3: CASSVELGQSYEQYF. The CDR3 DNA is TGTGCCAGCAGCGTAGAACTGGGACAGTCCTACGAGCAGTACTTC.

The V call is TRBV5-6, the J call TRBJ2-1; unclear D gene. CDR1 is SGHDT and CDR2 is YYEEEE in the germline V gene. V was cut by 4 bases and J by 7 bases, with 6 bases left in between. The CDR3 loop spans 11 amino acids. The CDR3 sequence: CASSNLNEQFF. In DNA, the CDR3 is TGTGCCAGCAGCAACTTGAATGAGCAGTTCTTC.

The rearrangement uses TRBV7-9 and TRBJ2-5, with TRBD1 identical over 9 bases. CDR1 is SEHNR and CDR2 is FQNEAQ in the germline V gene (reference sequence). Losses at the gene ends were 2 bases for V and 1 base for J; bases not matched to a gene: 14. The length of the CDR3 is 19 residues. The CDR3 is CASSLIWTGVGGLQETQYF. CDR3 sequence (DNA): TGTGCCAGCAGCTTAATTTGGACAGGGGTGGGGGGTCTCCAAGAGACCCAGTACTTC. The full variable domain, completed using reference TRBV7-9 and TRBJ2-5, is DTGVSQNPRHKITKRGQNVTFRCDPISEHNRLYWYRQTLGQGPEFLTYFQNEAQLEKSRLLSDRFSAERPKGSFSTLEIQRTEQGDSAMYLCASSLIWTGVGGLQETQYFGPGTRLLVL.

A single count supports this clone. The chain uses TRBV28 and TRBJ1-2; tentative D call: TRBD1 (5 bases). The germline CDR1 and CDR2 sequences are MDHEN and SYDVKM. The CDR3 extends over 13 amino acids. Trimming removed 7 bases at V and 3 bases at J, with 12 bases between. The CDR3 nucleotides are TGTGCCAGCACCTCTAGGGGTGACTATGGCTACACCTTC. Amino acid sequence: CASTSRGDYGYTF.

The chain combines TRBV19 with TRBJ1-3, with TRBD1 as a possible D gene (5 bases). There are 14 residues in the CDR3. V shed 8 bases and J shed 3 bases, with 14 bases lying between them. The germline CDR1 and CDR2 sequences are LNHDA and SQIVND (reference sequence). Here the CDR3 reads CASLQSGDGNTIYF. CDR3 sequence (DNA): TGTGCCAGTCTACAGTCGGGGGATGGAAACACCATATATTTT.

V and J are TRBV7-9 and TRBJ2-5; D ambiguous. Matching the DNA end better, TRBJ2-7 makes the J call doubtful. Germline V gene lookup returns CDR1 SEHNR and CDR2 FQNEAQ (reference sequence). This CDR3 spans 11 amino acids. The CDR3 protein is CASSSNYEQYF. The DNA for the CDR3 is TGTGCCAGCAGCTCGAACTACGAGCAGTACTTC.

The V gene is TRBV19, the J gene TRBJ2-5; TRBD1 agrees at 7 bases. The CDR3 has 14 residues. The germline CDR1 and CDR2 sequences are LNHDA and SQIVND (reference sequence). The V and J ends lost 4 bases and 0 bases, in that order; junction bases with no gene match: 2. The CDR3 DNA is TGTGCCAGTAGTACGGGACAGAACCAAGAGACCCAGTACTTC. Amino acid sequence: CASSTGQNQETQYF.

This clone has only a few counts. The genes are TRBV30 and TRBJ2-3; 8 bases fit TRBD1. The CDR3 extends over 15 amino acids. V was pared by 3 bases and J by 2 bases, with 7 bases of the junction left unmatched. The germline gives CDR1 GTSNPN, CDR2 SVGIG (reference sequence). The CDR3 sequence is CAWRKGQGATDTQYF. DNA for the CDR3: TGTGCCTGGAGAAAAGGGCAGGGGGCCACAGATACGCAGTATTTT.

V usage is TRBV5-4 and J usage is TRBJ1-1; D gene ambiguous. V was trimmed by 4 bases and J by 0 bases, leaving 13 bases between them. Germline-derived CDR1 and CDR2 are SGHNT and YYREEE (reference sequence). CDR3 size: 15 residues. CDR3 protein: CASSPGSSMNTEAFF. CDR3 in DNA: TGTGCCAGCAGCCCTGGGAGCAGCATGAACACTGAAGCTTTCTTT. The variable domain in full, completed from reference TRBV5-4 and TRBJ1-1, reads ETGVTQSPTHLIKTRGQQVTLRCSSQSGHNTVSWYQQALGQGPQFIFQYYREEENGRGNFPPRFSGLQFPNYSSELNVNALELDDSALYLCASSPGSSMNTEAFFGQGTRLTVV.

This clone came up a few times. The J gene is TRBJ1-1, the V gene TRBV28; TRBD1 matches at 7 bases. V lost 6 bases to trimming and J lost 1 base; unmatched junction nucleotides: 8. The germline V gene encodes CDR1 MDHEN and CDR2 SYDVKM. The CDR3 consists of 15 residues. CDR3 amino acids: CASSRTGARNTEAFF. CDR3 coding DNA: TGTGCCAGCAGCCGTACAGGGGCGAGGAACACTGAAGCTTTCTTT.

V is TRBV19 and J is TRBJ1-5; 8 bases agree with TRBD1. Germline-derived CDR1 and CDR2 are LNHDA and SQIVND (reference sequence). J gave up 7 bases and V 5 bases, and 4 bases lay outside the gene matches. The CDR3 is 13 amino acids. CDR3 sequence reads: CASSPGGRQPQHF. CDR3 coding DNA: TGTGCCAGTAGTCCAGGGGGCCGGCAGCCCCAGCATTTT.

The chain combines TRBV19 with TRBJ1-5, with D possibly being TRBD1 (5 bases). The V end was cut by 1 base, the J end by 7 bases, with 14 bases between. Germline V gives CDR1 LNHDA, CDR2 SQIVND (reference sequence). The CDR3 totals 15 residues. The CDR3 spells CASSIAGGGAQPQHF. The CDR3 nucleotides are TGTGCCAGTAGTATAGCGGGCGGAGGGGCACAGCCCCAGCATTTT.

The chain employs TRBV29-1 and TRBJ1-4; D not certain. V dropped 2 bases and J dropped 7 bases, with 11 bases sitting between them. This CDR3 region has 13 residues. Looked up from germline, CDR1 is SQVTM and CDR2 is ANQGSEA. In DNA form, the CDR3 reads TGCAGCGTTGAAAGCGGGAGAGGTGAAAAACTGTTTTTT. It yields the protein CSVESGRGEKLFF.

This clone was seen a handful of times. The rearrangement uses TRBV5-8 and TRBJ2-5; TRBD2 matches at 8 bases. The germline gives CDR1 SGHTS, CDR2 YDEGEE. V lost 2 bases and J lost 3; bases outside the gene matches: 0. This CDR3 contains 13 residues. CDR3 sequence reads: CASSFSGKETQYF. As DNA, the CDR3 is TGTGCCAGCAGCTTTAGCGGGAAAGAGACCCAGTACTTC.

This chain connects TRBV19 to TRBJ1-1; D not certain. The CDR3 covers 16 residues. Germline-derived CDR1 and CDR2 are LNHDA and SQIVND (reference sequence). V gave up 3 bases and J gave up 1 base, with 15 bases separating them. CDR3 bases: TGTGCCAGTAGTATTTGGCCGGCAGCGCGGAACACTGAAGCTTTCTTT. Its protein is CASSIWPAARNTEAFF.

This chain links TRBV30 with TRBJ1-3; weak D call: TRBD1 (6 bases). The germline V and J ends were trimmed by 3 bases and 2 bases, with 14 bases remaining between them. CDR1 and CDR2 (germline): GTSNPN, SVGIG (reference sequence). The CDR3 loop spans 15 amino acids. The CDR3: CAWRSWGGAGNTIYF. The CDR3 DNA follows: TGTGCCTGGAGGAGTTGGGGGGGCGCTGGAAACACCATATATTTT.

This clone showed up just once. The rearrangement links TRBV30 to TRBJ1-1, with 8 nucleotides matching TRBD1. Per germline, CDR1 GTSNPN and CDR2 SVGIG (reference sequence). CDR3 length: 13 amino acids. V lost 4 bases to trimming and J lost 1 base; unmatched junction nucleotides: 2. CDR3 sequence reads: CAWMGQANTEAFF. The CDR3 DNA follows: TGTGCCTGGATGGGACAGGCGAACACTGAAGCTTTCTTT.

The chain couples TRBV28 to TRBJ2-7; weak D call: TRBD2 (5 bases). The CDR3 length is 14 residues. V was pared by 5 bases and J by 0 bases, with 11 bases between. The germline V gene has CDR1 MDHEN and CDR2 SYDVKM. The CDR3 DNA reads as TGTGCCAGCAGTCGAAGCGGTACCTCCTACGAGCAGTACTTC. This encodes CASSRSGTSYEQYF.

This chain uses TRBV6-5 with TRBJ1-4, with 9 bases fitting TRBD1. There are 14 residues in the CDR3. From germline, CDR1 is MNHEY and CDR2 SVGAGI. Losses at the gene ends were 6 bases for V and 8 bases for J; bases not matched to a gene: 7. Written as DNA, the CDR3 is TGTGCCAGCAGCAAACGGACAGGGGAAGAAAAACTGTTTTTT. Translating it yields CASSKRTGEEKLFF.

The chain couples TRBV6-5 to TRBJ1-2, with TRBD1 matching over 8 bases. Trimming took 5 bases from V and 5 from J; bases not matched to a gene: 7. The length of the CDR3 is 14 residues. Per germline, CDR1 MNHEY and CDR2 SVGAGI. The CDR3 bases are TGTGCCAGCAGTCCGGACAGGGACCTATATGGCTACACCTTC. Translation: CASSPDRDLYGYTF.